The T cell receptor (beta chain) described here comes from a study of patients and donors after allogeneic stem cell transplantation. This CDR3 contains 16 residues. The V and J ends lost 6 bases and 6 bases, in that order; junction bases with no gene match: 11. Each CDR3 protein gets one entry after TCRdb re-called the RT-PCR reads with MiXCR. This sample has approximately 410,000 distinct CDR3 sequences, with 16% found just once. This TCR was recovered from a human donor who was either an allogeneic HSCT recipient or a stem cell or donor lymphocyte infusion donor (not recorded which). It is not recorded whose cells these are; they may come from a transplant donor. V and J are TRBV12-3 or TRBV12-4 and TRBJ1-5; 10 positions match TRBD1. Sample: blood, either unsorted or a sorted T cell fraction (not recorded which). CDR3 protein: CASSRTGGKVIQPQHF. The CDR3 coding sequence is TGTGCCAGCAGCCGGACAGGGGGGAAGGTGATTCAGCCCCAGCATTTT.